This TCR beta chain derives from a study of blood T cell repertoires in COVID-19. After removal of 4 bases from V and 5 bases from J, the junction contained 6 bases not matched to a gene. Germline CDR1 and CDR2: MGHDK and SYGVNS. CDR3 size: 15 residues. The repertoire was sequenced with immunoSEQ multiplex PCR; TCRdb's copy has only in-frame clones and lacks some. This table holds about 300,000 clones, about nine tenths found once. Sequencing input: peripheral blood. V is TRBV25-1 and J is TRBJ2-1, with 9 bases aligning to TRBD2. The clonotype originates from a woman aged 25-40 years with COVID-19, enrolled during active disease. The CDR3 sequence: CASSAAAGGHNEQFF. CDR3 DNA: TGTGCCAGCAGTGCGGCAGCGGGAGGCCACAATGAGCAGTTCTTC.